A selection of T cell receptor beta chains follows, all from one sample in a study of T cell responses to AZD1222 COVID-19 vaccine. Here immunoSEQ multiplex PCR was the method, and the copy in TCRdb shows in-frame clones only, minus some. Among more than 140,000 clones, around 88% were seen once, and the ten largest hold under 3.5%. The specimen was peripheral blood, collected on day 0 of MenACWY control vaccination. The receptors originated from an adult in good health. CDR3s include the opening cysteine and the closing phenylalanine or tryptophan. A row's size may be missing; if present it is once, few, many or a size class.

v_gene	abundance	j_gene	CDR3aa
TRBV6-5	few	TRBJ2-6	CASRDGISGANVLTF
TRBV7-2	-	TRBJ1-1	CASSRDSTNTEAFF
TRBV28	-	TRBJ1-2	CASSLARSYGYTF
TRBV19	-	TRBJ1-4	CASSKQTNEKLFF
TRBV14	once	TRBJ2-3	CASSQLTSGSRNTQYF
TRBV7-9	-	TRBJ2-1	CASSLGLAGPALGDEQFF
TRBV2	-	TRBJ2-7	CASSGGQGFVYEQYF
TRBV29-1	-	TRBJ1-2	CSVAGGYGYTF
TRBV27	-	TRBJ2-2	CASSPGDRYTGELFF
TRBV4-2	-	TRBJ2-3	CASRLAGGQTDTQYF
TRBV24-1	-	TRBJ1-2	CATSEGGRYGYTF
TRBV12-3/TRBV12-4	once	TRBJ1-2	CASAAYGYTF
TRBV7-9	-	TRBJ1-2	CASSPRGQGRVSYGYTF
TRBV9	-	TRBJ1-1	CASSEAGRNTEAFF
TRBV28	-	TRBJ1-4	CASSFRGLDEKLFF
TRBV11-2	-	TRBJ1-2	CASSQPGQGHYGYTF
TRBV6-2/TRBV6-3	-	TRBJ1-2	CASSYSGVAGGYTF
TRBV6-5	-	TRBJ2-2	CASRPPKGNTGELFF
TRBV5-1	few	TRBJ1-1	CASSPVAGNTEAFF
TRBV7-9	-	TRBJ2-2	CASSLGAAEPRRELFF
TRBV28	-	TRBJ1-5	CASRPGEGYQPQHF
TRBV5-4	-	TRBJ1-1	CASSLLKGGTEAFF
TRBV4-2	-	TRBJ1-1	CASSHRPGQGAAEAFF
TRBV12-5	-	TRBJ2-2	CASGLGTGTHTGELFF
TRBV4-3	-	TRBJ2-5	CASSRTGLAGQETQYF
TRBV7-8	-	TRBJ2-5	CASSRGPGQETQYF
TRBV7-9	once	TRBJ1-2	CASSLERGSTYGYTF
TRBV19	-	TRBJ1-5	CASSTTWARGGNQPQHF